This T cell receptor (beta chain) originates from a study of T-cell memory formation after mild COVID-19. On the study more broadly: TCR clusters were mostly confined to one donor each.

Looked up from germline, CDR1 is SGHRS and CDR2 is YFSETQ. The V end was cut by 6 bases, the J end by 1 base, with 11 bases between. This CDR3 has 13 residues. Broader study findings: Nothing showed for sure that second-wave clones peaking on day 37 were SARS-CoV-2 specific. CD4+ clones that contracted lay mainly in CM and EM; CD8+ ones lay in EMRA.

With regard to this clonotype: Its antigen is as yet unknown.

The authors produced TCR alpha and TCR beta cDNA libraries with sample barcodes and UMIs by 5'RACE using constant-segment primers. TCRdb fed the 5' RACE reads into MiXCR, producing one record per CDR3 protein. The sample holds approximately 290,000 distinct CDR3 sequences; 15% are singletons and the top ten take 22%. V is TRBV5-1 and J is TRBJ2-7; D not resolved. The sequencing sample was made of PBMCs or a T cell subset sorted from them (not recorded which). The origin of this receptor is a man between 18 and 29 years old who had mild COVID-19 (a few samples of this study predate the infection). Cell type and time point are not known. The CDR3 region has the DNA TGCGCCAGCAACGTCCCCGGGTCCTACGAGCAGTACTTC. Translated, it gives CASNVPGSYEQYF.